These 20 T cell receptor beta chains were sequenced from one sample in a study of blood T cell repertoires in COVID-19 (dated by TCRdb to 2020 to 2022). The library was obtained by the immunoSEQ multiplex PCR assay. In its TCRdb copy, this immuneACCESS table keeps in-frame sequences only and misses some clones. Where compared with another copy, unresolved V genes explain less than half of these, and the others have no known cause. In this sample the table shows about 150,000 clones, around 87% of which occur a single time. The ten most abundant clones make up under 3% of the sample. The sample consisted of peripheral blood. The receptors shown here come from an elderly woman with COVID-19, enrolled during active disease.

The J gene is TRBJ2-4, the V gene TRBV6-4; D is perhaps TRBD1 (5 bases). Trimming cost V 2 bases and J 6 bases, with 8 bases left between them. This CDR3 has 13 residues. Germline V gene sequence: CDR1 MRHNA, CDR2 SNTAGT. CDR3 region: CASSDGQGNIQYF. The CDR3 region has the DNA TGTGCCAGCAGTGACGGGCAGGGAAACATTCAGTACTTC.

V usage is TRBV19 and J usage is TRBJ1-2; 9 positions match TRBD1. Trimming at V came to 4 bases and at J to 5 bases, leaving 11 bases not matched to a gene. The CDR3 loop spans 16 amino acids. Looked up from germline, CDR1 is LNHDA and CDR2 is SQIVND (reference sequence). CDR3 DNA sequence: TGTGCCAGTAGTACGTCCCGGACAGGGGACTCATATGGCTACACCTTC. Its protein is CASSTSRTGDSYGYTF.

The V call is TRBV4-1, the J call TRBJ1-4, with 11 bases fitting TRBD1. The CDR3 totals 17 residues. Germline V CDR1 and CDR2: MGHRA, YSYEKL. J was trimmed by 7 bases and V by 0 bases; bases with no gene match: 7. This chain's CDR3 is CASSQEGQGAQGEKLFF. As DNA, the CDR3 is TGCGCCAGCAGCCAAGAAGGACAGGGGGCCCAAGGTGAAAAACTGTTTTTT.

The V and J genes are TRBV5-6 and TRBJ2-1, with a weak D call TRBD1 (6 bases). V lost 1 base to trimming and J lost 6 bases, with 14 bases between them. Per the germline V gene, CDR1 is SGHDT and CDR2 is YYEEEE. The CDR3 spans 15 residues. DNA of the CDR3: TGTGCCAGCAGCTTGACCTTGACAGGAGCCAATGAGCAGTTCTTC. This codes for CASSLTLTGANEQFF.

This chain uses TRBV18 with TRBJ1-2; D is perhaps TRBD1 (6 bases). With 4 bases removed from V and 4 bases from J, the gap between germline ends came to 16 bases. In germline, CDR1 is KGHSH, CDR2 LQKENI. The CDR3 length is 15 residues. The DNA of the CDR3 is TGTGCCAGCTCACTCTCCCATGAAGGGGGCTATGGCTACACCTTC. It specifies CASSLSHEGGYGYTF.

For the CDR3, the DNA is TGTGCCAGCAGCTTAAGTGGCAGTCATGGCTACACCTTC. This translates into CASSLSGSHGYTF. The genes are TRBV7-3 and TRBJ1-2, with D unclear. The CDR3 extends over 13 amino acids. The V gene lost 1 base and the J gene lost 6 bases, with 9 bases spanning the gap. Germline assignment: CDR1 SGHTA and CDR2 FQGTGA.

The chain is built from TRBV7-2 and TRBJ2-7; TRBD2 matches 9 bases. Germline CDR1 reads SGHTA; CDR2 reads FQGNSA. The CDR3 extends over 14 amino acids. Unmatched junction bases numbered 8, after V lost 5 bases and J lost 6 bases. This CDR3 is CASSPAGLAGEQYF. DNA for the CDR3: TGTGCCAGCAGCCCCGCGGGACTAGCCGGCGAGCAGTACTTC.

This clone came up once. The chain employs TRBV7-8 and TRBJ2-7; D not certain. The CDR3 sequence is 14 residues long. From germline, CDR1 is SGHVS and CDR2 FQNEAQ. V was cut by 5 bases and J by 7 bases, with 18 bases left in between. The CDR3, as DNA: TGTGCCAGCAGCCCGGGTACCCACCCCGGGGAGCAGTACTTC. Amino acid sequence: CASSPGTHPGEQYF.

V usage is TRBV19 and J usage is TRBJ2-5; D may be TRBD2 (6 bases). The CDR3 length is 14 residues. Germline V gene lookup returns CDR1 LNHDA and CDR2 SQIVND (reference sequence). Trimming left V 7 bases short and J 5 bases short, with 17 bases between. CDR3 residues: CASTPDGGGETQYF. In DNA, the CDR3 is TGTGCCAGTACCCCCGACGGAGGAGGGGAGACCCAGTACTTC.

The chain has TRBV4-3 and TRBJ2-3; weak D call: TRBD1 (7 bases). In germline, CDR1 is LGHNA, CDR2 YSLEER. This CDR3 comprises 16 residues. Deletions cut 5 bases from V and 3 bases from J, with 18 bases between. CDR3 region: CASSRGWAGGTDTQYF. The DNA for the CDR3 is TGCGCCAGCAGCAGGGGCTGGGCAGGGGGGACAGATACGCAGTATTTT.

The gene calls are TRBV3-1 (or the pseudogene TRBV3-2) and TRBJ2-6, with unresolved D. Germline CDR1 is LGHDT and CDR2 is YNNKEL (reference sequence). V was cut by 1 base and J by 0 bases, with 7 bases left in between. The CDR3 contains 16 residues. The CDR3 nucleotides read TGTGCCAGCAGCCAAGGGGCCGGCTCTGGGGCCAACGTCCTGACTTTC. Protein sequence: CASSQGAGSGANVLTF.

This sequence joins TRBV7-8 and TRBJ1-1, with TRBD1 identical over 8 bases. CDR1 SGHVS and CDR2 FQNEAQ come from the germline V gene. This CDR3 contains 14 residues. V lost 4 bases, J lost 13 bases, and 14 bases stayed unmatched. The DNA for the CDR3 is TGTGCCAGCAGCTCCATTCCTTTGACAGGGGAGGATTTCTTT. This gives the protein CASSSIPLTGEDFF. The whole variable domain, remainder taken from reference TRBV7-8 and TRBJ1-1, is GAGVSQSPRYKVAKRGQDVALRCDPISGHVSLFWYQQALGQGPEFLTYFQNEAQLDKSGLPSDRFFAERPEGSVSTLKIQRTQQEDSAVYLCASSSIPLTGEDFFGQGTRLTVV.

The chain links TRBV5-1 to TRBJ2-1, with D perhaps TRBD2 (5 bases). The CDR3 is 16 residues long. The germline V gene has CDR1 SGHRS and CDR2 YFSETQ. The V and J ends lost 0 bases and 1 base respectively, with 11 bases between them. CDR3: CASSLALEGSYNEQFF. CDR3 DNA: TGCGCCAGCAGCTTGGCCTTAGAGGGATCCTACAATGAGCAGTTCTTC.

The CDR3 bases are TGCGCCAGCAGCCATGGACAGGGGGCCCCATCAGGCAATCAGCCCCAGCATTTT. This translates into CASSHGQGAPSGNQPQHF. The chain carries TRBV10-1 and TRBJ1-5, with 11 bases identical to TRBD1. Germline values: CDR1 WNHNN, CDR2 SYGVQD (reference sequence). CDR3 length: 18 residues. V trimming: 6 bases; J trimming: 2 bases; junction bases outside the gene matches: 12.

This chain links TRBV28 with TRBJ2-5; TRBD1 matches at 10 bases. Per the germline V gene, CDR1 is MDHEN and CDR2 is SYDVKM. The CDR3 covers 15 residues. The J segment lost 4 bases and the V segment lost 9 bases, leaving 11 bases of the junction unmatched. CDR3 loop: CASTRTGGSLETQYF. The DNA for the CDR3 is TGTGCCAGTACAAGGACAGGGGGATCCCTAGAGACCCAGTACTTC.

The chain combines TRBV3-1 (or the pseudogene TRBV3-2) with TRBJ2-1; 9 positions match TRBD2. The CDR3 sequence is 18 residues long. V dropped 1 base and J dropped 0; count of bases not matched to a gene: 7. The V gene's germline CDR1 is LGHDT and CDR2 YNNKEL (reference sequence). CDR3 nucleotides: TGTGCCAGCAGCCAAGGGGTTAGCGGGAGTTTCTCCTACAATGAGCAGTTCTTC. Translated, it gives CASSQGVSGSFSYNEQFF.

The genes are TRBV15 and TRBJ2-1; 12 nucleotides align to TRBD2. Germline CDR1 is LNHNV and CDR2 is YYDKDF (reference sequence). The CDR3 sequence is 21 residues long. Trimming took 6 bases from V and 12 from J; bases not matched to a gene: 30. For the CDR3, the DNA is TGTGCCACCAGTACCCTAGCGGGAGGGCCCTCTCTCGGGGGAGGGATTTGGGTGCAGTTCTTC. It is translated as CATSTLAGGPSLGGGIWVQFF.

The chain combines TRBV5-4 with TRBJ2-5; the match to TRBD2 covers 12 bases. CDR1 and CDR2 from the germline V gene are SGHNT and YYREEE (reference sequence). V shed 4 bases, J shed 9 bases, and the junction held 10 bases outside the gene matches. The CDR3 is made up of 15 amino acids. The CDR3 loop reads CASSTPSGRALPQYF. CDR3 sequence (DNA): TGTGCCAGCAGCACCCCTAGCGGGAGGGCCCTCCCCCAGTACTTC.

The chain recombines TRBV2 with TRBJ1-4, with D perhaps TRBD1 (5 bases). Germline values: CDR1 SNHLY, CDR2 FYNNEI. The V gene lost 11 bases and the J gene lost 5 bases, with 15 bases spanning the gap. The CDR3 has 13 residues. The CDR3 is CAGSTVLNEKLFF. The CDR3 region has the DNA TGTGCCGGCTCGACAGTTCTCAATGAAAAACTGTTTTTT.

This chain connects TRBV21-1 to TRBJ2-1; the D call of TRBD1 is as the table states it, not checked on the DNA. TRBV21-1 represents a pseudogene. The CDR3 is 16 amino acids. The CDR3 region is CASSKEKPWTGSEQFF. In DNA, the CDR3 is TGTGCCAGCAGCAAAGAGAAGCCCTGGACAGGTTCTGAGCAGTTCTTC.